This TCR beta chain was identified in a study of T cell changes during pregnancy in multiple sclerosis (dated by TCRdb to the late 2010s). Regarding the study in general: The study looked at changes in the T cell repertoire across pregnancy in women with multiple sclerosis.

Points on this clone: Its antigen target is currently unknown. Base-call qualities are not available, and no considerably larger clone is one nucleotide away.

Libraries were constructed by the immunoSEQ multiplex PCR assay. Here the immuneACCESS table is served through TCRdb, limited to in-frame sequences with V and J called. Missing clones are a known gap in these copies; in checked studies unresolved V genes cover under half, and the rest lacks a known reason. The sample records about 46,000 clones, 92% of which are singletons. Under 2.5% of the sample is in the top ten clones. The material was peripheral blood, obtained in the third trimester of pregnancy. This receptor was taken from a female donor with multiple sclerosis, enrolled in a pregnancy study.

The base sequence is TGTGCCAGTAGTAGCGGGGCCCAAGAGACCCAGTACTTC. Its coded protein is CASSSGAQETQYF. The rearranged chain carries TRBV19 and TRBJ2-5; 6 matching bases give a weak D call of TRBD2. For CDR1 and CDR2, the germline V gene (reference sequence) lists LNHDA and SQIVND. V is cut by 4 bases and J by 1 base, and the space between the germline ends is 7 bases. The CDR3 numbers 13 residues from cysteine through phenylalanine. Of all the DNA, just the CDR3 is kept, 39 bases in frame from base 1. Where the CDR3 stops, the reference TRBV19 and TRBJ2-5 genes take over; the full variable domain is DGGITQSPKYLFRKEGQNVTLSCEQNLNHDAMYWYRQDPGQGLRLIYYSQIVNDFQKGDIAEGYSVSREKKESFPLTVTSAQKNPTAFYLCASSSGAQETQYFGPGTRLLVL.